The rows below give T cell receptor beta chains drawn from one sample of a study of cytomegalovirus exposure and HLA in healthy donors. TCRdb keeps only in-frame clones here, not all; method: immunoSEQ multiplex PCR. The table shows some 250,000 clones, with about 80% occurring only once. Sample: PBMCs. Source of these receptors: a woman aged 40-49 years in good health and CMV-seropositive. Both conserved end residues are part of each CDR3. D genes are given only for firm matches. Size is omitted from some rows. Given values are once, few, many or a class for expanded clones.

D gene	CDR3 length	V gene	clone size	J gene	CDR3 protein	CDR3 DNA
TRBD1	14	TRBV7-9	-	TRBJ1-1	CASSPRTGNTEAFF	TGTGCCAGCAGCCCCCGGACAGGGAACACTGAAGCTTTCTTT
TRBD2	13	TRBV30	once	TRBJ2-1	CALGRGFDNEQFF	TGTGCCCTGGGGCGGGGGTTCGACAATGAGCAGTTCTTC
-	13	TRBV30	-	TRBJ1-1	CAWSVQGWTEAFF	TGTGCCTGGAGTGTACAGGGTTGGACTGAAGCTTTCTTT
-	15	TRBV5-8	-	TRBJ1-3	CASSLGQSSGNTIYF	TGTGCCAGCAGCTTGGGACAGAGCTCTGGAAACACCATATATTTT
TRBD2	17	TRBV5-1	-	TRBJ2-3	CASSSLAGVVSTDTQYF	TGCGCCAGCAGCAGTCTAGCGGGAGTCGTTAGCACAGATACGCAGTATTTT
-	16	TRBV4-1	-	TRBJ1-4	CASSQEVQGIGEKLFF	TGCGCCAGCAGCCAAGAGGTTCAGGGGATCGGTGAAAAACTGTTTTTT
TRBD2	14	TRBV7-2	-	TRBJ2-7	CASSAAGGWNEQYF	TGTGCCAGCAGTGCGGCGGGGGGATGGAACGAGCAGTACTTC
TRBD2	19	TRBV4-3	-	TRBJ2-1	CASSQKWTGSGASYNEQFF	TGCGCCAGCAGCCAAAAGTGGACGGGTAGCGGGGCCTCCTACAATGAGCAGTTCTTC
-	18	TRBV4-3	once	TRBJ2-2	CASSQDLGGGGNTGELFF	TGCGCCAGCAGCCAAGATCTGGGAGGAGGGGGCAACACCGGGGAGCTGTTTTTT
TRBD1	15	TRBV19	-	TRBJ1-5	CASSTHRQGNQPQHF	TGTGCCAGTAGTACCCACCGACAGGGGAATCAGCCCCAGCATTTT
-	22	TRBV12-2	once	TRBJ1-1	CASRLAPRRTGRIVVSPTEAFF	TGTGCAAGTCGCTTAGCCCCCCGACGGACAGGGCGAATCGTTGTCAGCCCCACTGAAGCTTTCTTT
-	16	TRBV14	once	TRBJ1-2	CASSQERLGGEGGYTF	TGTGCCAGCAGCCAAGAACGGCTCGGCGGAGAGGGAGGCTACACCTTC
TRBD1	14	TRBV5-1	-	TRBJ1-2	CASSLGQGAHGYTF	TGCGCCAGCAGCTTGGGACAGGGGGCCCATGGCTACACCTTC
-	18	TRBV5-1	-	TRBJ2-7	CASSRSVGAQGSAYEQYF	TGCGCCAGCAGCCGATCCGTTGGCGCTCAGGGGTCTGCCTACGAGCAGTACTTC
-	12	TRBV6-1	-	TRBJ1-2	CASRAGTVASTF	TGTGCCAGCAGAGCCGGGACTGTTGCGTCCACCTTC
TRBD2	17	TRBV5-1	-	TRBJ2-7	CASSRTMGPSGNYEQYF	TGCGCCAGCAGCCGAACGATGGGGCCTAGCGGAAACTACGAGCAGTACTTC
-	15	TRBV10-2	-	TRBJ2-2	CATHPGTQNTGELFF	TGCGCCACCCACCCCGGGACACAGAACACCGGGGAGCTGTTTTTT
-	16	TRBV1	-	TRBJ2-5	CTSSQVRQGALETQYF	TGCACCAGCAGCCAAGTGAGGCAGGGGGCTTTGGAGACCCAGTACTTC
TRBD2	17	TRBV7-9	few	TRBJ2-5	CASSQTGTSIGRETQYF	TGTGCCAGCAGTCAAACCGGGACTAGCATAGGGCGAGAGACCCAGTACTTC
-	14	TRBV4-3	few	TRBJ2-1	CASSRDAGYNEQFF	TGCGCCAGCAGCCGAGACGCGGGGTACAATGAGCAGTTCTTC
TRBD1	14	TRBV7-2	-	TRBJ2-7	CASSLGTGFYEQYF	TGTGCCAGCAGCTTAGGGACAGGGTTTTACGAGCAGTACTTC
-	15	TRBV6-5	-	TRBJ2-7	CASSYGPFGSYEQYF	TGTGCCAGCAGTTACGGGCCTTTCGGCTCCTACGAGCAGTACTTC
-	17	TRBV5-1	-	TRBJ2-1	CASSLVIVRGTYNEQFF	TGCGCCAGCAGCTTGGTAATTGTGAGGGGGACCTACAATGAGCAGTTCTTC
TRBD2	14	TRBV5-1	-	TRBJ2-7	CASSLERGSYEQYF	TGCGCCAGCAGCTTGGAGCGGGGGTCCTACGAGCAGTACTTC
-	13	TRBV7-2	-	TRBJ2-7	CASSLVPFYEQYF	TGTGCCAGCAGCTTAGTTCCTTTCTACGAGCAGTACTTC
-	13	TRBV4-3	few	TRBJ2-7	CASSQGQDYEQYF	TGCGCCAGCAGCCAAGGGCAGGACTACGAGCAGTACTTC
TRBD2	17	TRBV15	-	TRBJ2-6	CATSSGGGSSGANVLTF	TGTGCCACCAGCAGCGGGGGGGGAAGCTCTGGGGCCAACGTCCTGACTTTC
TRBD1	18	TRBV7-9	-	TRBJ2-2	CASSSPLGDRLNTGELFF	TGTGCCAGCAGCTCCCCACTAGGGGACAGATTGAACACCGGGGAGCTGTTTTTT
TRBD1	13	TRBV10-3	once	TRBJ1-1	CAIADRENTEAFF	TGTGCCATCGCTGACAGGGAGAACACTGAAGCTTTCTTT
TRBD1	13	TRBV10-3	-	TRBJ1-2	CASKRTGDYGYTF	TGTGCCTCAAAGCGGACAGGGGACTATGGCTACACCTTC
TRBD1	16	TRBV7-2	-	TRBJ1-3	CASSLSWTGGTDTIYF	TGTGCCAGCAGCCTAAGCTGGACAGGGGGCACGGACACCATATATTTT
-	14	TRBV27	once	TRBJ2-3	CASSYTTGLDTQYF	TGTGCCAGCAGCTACACGACCGGGTTAGATACGCAGTATTTT
-	11	TRBV20-1	-	TRBJ2-7	CSARDGYEQYF	TGCAGTGCCAGAGACGGTTACGAGCAGTACTTC
-	15	TRBV6-5	-	TRBJ2-6	CASSSSSTGANVLTF	TGTGCCAGCAGTTCTTCCTCTACTGGGGCCAACGTCCTGACTTTC
TRBD2	16	TRBV5-1	-	TRBJ2-7	CASSWTSGGAVNEQYF	TGCGCCAGCAGCTGGACTAGCGGGGGGGCCGTGAACGAGCAGTACTTC
TRBD2	16	TRBV12-5	once	TRBJ2-1	CASGLGGLAGSNEQFF	TGTGCTAGTGGTTTGGGGGGACTAGCGGGTTCCAATGAGCAGTTCTTC